Listed here are 3 T cell receptor beta chains from one sample, sequenced in a study of T cell changes during pregnancy in multiple sclerosis. Here immunoSEQ multiplex PCR was the method, and the copy in TCRdb shows in-frame clones only, minus some. The table has more than 55,000 clones, roughly 91% seen once. This specimen was peripheral blood, taken in the third trimester of pregnancy. These receptors originate from a female donor in good health, enrolled as a control in a pregnancy study.

The CDR3 DNA reads as TGTGCCAGTAGTATAGGAGGACAGGGGGGCGATACGCAGTATTTT. Its protein is CASSIGGQGGDTQYF. The chain has TRBV19 and TRBJ2-3; 10 nucleotides line up with TRBD1. Germline V gene lookup returns CDR1 LNHDA and CDR2 SQIVND (reference sequence). This CDR3 is 15 amino acids long. V dropped 1 base and J dropped 6; count of bases not matched to a gene: 4.

The V call is TRBV5-1, the J call TRBJ2-1; 14 bases agree with TRBD2. Germline CDR1 and CDR2: SGHRS and YFSETQ. Unmatched junction bases numbered 4, after V lost 4 bases and J lost 7 bases. This CDR3 is built from 15 residues. DNA for the CDR3: TGCGCCAGCAGCGCCAGGACTAGCGGGGGGAATGAGCAGTTCTTC. Encoded protein: CASSARTSGGNEQFF.

This sequence joins TRBV7-6 and TRBJ2-4; perhaps TRBD1 as D (5 bases). The CDR3 is made up of 16 amino acids. V dropped 5 bases and J dropped 7 bases, with 21 bases sitting between them. CDR1 is SGHVS and CDR2 is FNYEAQ in the germline V gene. The DNA of the CDR3 is TGTGCCAGCAGCCCAAGCTCCCCAGGGTTTTGGAACATTCAGTACTTC. This gives the protein CASSPSSPGFWNIQYF.